The 14 T cell receptor beta chains below all came from one sample that was sequenced in a study of blood T cell repertoires in COVID-19. TCRdb's copy holds only in-frame clones and misses some; the assay was immunoSEQ multiplex PCR. Of about 350,000 clones in the sample, around 91% were seen once. The sequenced sample was peripheral blood. These receptors all come from a woman between 18 and 29 years old who had recovered from COVID-19.

CDR3: CASSMTSADQGDTQYF. As DNA, the CDR3 is TGTGCCAGCAGTATGACTAGCGCCGACCAAGGGGATACGCAGTATTTT. The chain links TRBV2 to TRBJ2-3; 8 bases are a match to TRBD2. This CDR3 has 16 amino acids. Per the germline V gene, CDR1 is SNHLY and CDR2 is FYNNEI. The V gene end was trimmed by 5 bases and the J gene end by 6 bases; junction bases not matched to a gene: 13.

This chain connects TRBV6-2 or TRBV6-3 to TRBJ2-7; TRBD2 is a possible D gene (5 bases). This CDR3 contains 16 residues. The germline V and J ends were trimmed by 5 bases and 0 bases, with 17 bases remaining between them. Germline V gene sequence: CDR1 MNHEY, CDR2 SVGEGT. CDR3 DNA sequence: TGTGCCAGCAGTAATTACTGGGAGATCGGCTCCTACGAGCAGTACGTC. Protein: CASSNYWEIGSYEQYV.

Here the CDR3 DNA reads TGCGCCAGCAGTGACAGACAGGGGCTATCCTACAATGAGCAGTTCTTC. Its protein is CASSDRQGLSYNEQFF. The chain combines TRBV10-2 with TRBJ2-1; 8 bases are shared with TRBD1. The CDR3 spans 16 residues. Trimming removed 3 bases from V and 1 base from J; junction bases left unmatched: 5. Germline V CDR1 and CDR2: WSHSY, SAAADI.

The chain is built from TRBV25-1 and TRBJ2-3, with D unresolved. Germline V gives CDR1 MGHDK, CDR2 SYGVNS. The CDR3 is 14 residues long. Trimming took 4 bases from V and 6 from J, leaving 14 bases between them. The CDR3 sequence is CASSGLSRVDTQYF. The CDR3 nucleotides read TGTGCCAGCAGTGGACTTAGCCGGGTGGATACGCAGTATTTT. Combining the CDR3 with reference TRBV25-1 and TRBJ2-3 gives the whole variable domain EADIYQTPRYLVIGTGKKITLECSQTMGHDKMYWYQQDPGMELHLIHYSYGVNSTEKGDLSSESTVSRIRTEHFPLTLESARPSHTSQYLCASSGLSRVDTQYFGPGTRLTVL.

V usage is TRBV4-3 and J usage is TRBJ2-5, with TRBD2 matching 10 bases. CDR3 length: 16 residues. The V segment lost 1 base and the J segment 2 bases; nucleotides outside the gene matches: 4. From germline, CDR1 is LGHNA and CDR2 YSLEER. The CDR3 here is CASSQVGTSVQETQYF. In DNA, the CDR3 is TGCGCCAGCAGCCAAGTAGGGACTAGCGTGCAAGAGACCCAGTACTTC.

The chain recombines TRBV6-2 or TRBV6-3 with TRBJ2-5; TRBD2 matches 7 bases. There are 14 residues in the CDR3. CDR1 and CDR2 from the germline V gene are MNHEY and SVGEGT. V gave up 0 bases and J gave up 5 bases; unmatched junction bases: 3. Here the CDR3 DNA reads TGTGCCAGCAGTTACTCGACGCGGGGGGAGACCCAGTACTTC. Encoded protein: CASSYSTRGETQYF.

The rearrangement uses TRBV5-8 and TRBJ2-5; 13 nucleotides agree with TRBD2. The CDR3 spans 18 residues. Germline V CDR1 and CDR2: SGHTS, YDEGEE. The trim removed 0 bases at V and 2 bases at J, leaving 7 bases unmatched. In nucleotides, the CDR3 is TGTGCCAGCAGCTTGGGACAAGGACTAGCGGGAGTACAAGAGACCCAGTACTTC. The encoded protein is CASSLGQGLAGVQETQYF.

CDR3 amino acids: CASSLPLQGTETQYF. For the CDR3, the DNA is TGTGCCAGCAGCTTGCCCCTACAGGGGACAGAGACCCAGTACTTC. The chain combines TRBV5-6 with TRBJ2-5; 7 bases are a match to TRBD1. Trimming cost V 1 base and J 4 bases; bases outside gene matches: 7. Germline V lookup: CDR1 SGHDT, CDR2 YYEEEE. The CDR3 is 15 amino acids. The complete variable domain, with remaining parts taken from reference TRBV5-6 and TRBJ2-5, reads DAGVTQSPTHLIKTRGQQVTLRCSPKSGHDTVSWYQQALGQGPQFIFQYYEEEERQRGNFPDRFSGHQFPNYSSELNVNALLLGDSALYLCASSLPLQGTETQYFGPGTRLLVL.

V gene TRBV9 combines with J gene TRBJ1-4; no definite D call. Trimming removed 4 bases at V and 10 bases at J, with 8 bases between. This CDR3 has 11 amino acids. Germline-derived CDR1 and CDR2 are SGDLS and YYNGEE. This CDR3 reads CASSPGVKLFF. DNA for the CDR3: TGTGCCAGCAGCCCCGGAGTAAAACTGTTTTTT.

This sequence joins TRBV6-5 and TRBJ1-5, with D uncertain. Trimming took 9 bases from V and 5 from J, leaving 11 bases between them. The length of the CDR3 is 12 residues. Germline values: CDR1 MNHEY, CDR2 SVGAGI. CDR3 protein: CASRRRDQPQHF. For the CDR3, the DNA is TGTGCCAGTAGAAGGCGGGATCAGCCCCAGCATTTT.

The chain recombines TRBV28 with TRBJ2-5; tentative D call: TRBD2 (7 bases). Germline loops: CDR1 MDHEN, CDR2 SYDVKM. Trimming took 5 bases from V and 1 from J, leaving 14 bases between them. This CDR3 region has 15 residues. The CDR3 DNA reads TGTGCCAGCAGTAGAGGGAGGGGGTTCCAAGAGACCCAGTACTTC. The encoded protein is CASSRGRGFQETQYF.

The chain is built from TRBV10-1 and TRBJ2-1; 10 bases line up with TRBD2. V gave up 2 bases and J gave up 10 bases; unmatched junction bases: 2. The CDR3 runs 13 residues. CDR1 and CDR2 from the germline V gene are WNHNN and SYGVQD (reference sequence). DNA for the CDR3: TGCGCCAGCAGTGAGGGTAGCGGGAGGGAGCAGTTCTTC. Its protein is CASSEGSGREQFF.

This clone was detected a few times. This chain links TRBV5-1 with TRBJ2-2; tentatively, D is TRBD2 (5 bases). This CDR3 is 16 amino acids long. V was cut by 3 bases and J by 0 bases, with 12 bases left in between. Per germline, CDR1 SGHRS and CDR2 YFSETQ. This chain's CDR3 is CASSSVSAANTGELFF. Here the CDR3 DNA reads TGCGCCAGCAGCTCCGTTAGCGCCGCGAACACCGGGGAGCTGTTTTTT.

V usage is TRBV27 and J usage is TRBJ1-1, with TRBD1 matching over 7 bases. CDR1 is MNHEY, CDR2 SMNVEV, per germline (reference sequence). CDR3 length equals 17 residues. Unmatched junction bases numbered 13, after V lost 6 bases and J lost 0 bases. CDR3 in DNA: TGTGCCAGCAGGAAAGGAATGGGACAGCGATTGAACACTGAAGCTTTCTTT. Translated, it gives CASRKGMGQRLNTEAFF.